This TCR beta chain emerged from a study of CD4 T cells in relation to SARS-CoV-2 and coronaviruses. The wider study: Negative control cultures got HIV-1 Nef peptides or no peptide. Crossreactive spike epitopes shared across donors were mapped to their HLA restriction.

Study-level results: Crossreactive clones expanded significantly less to SARS-CoV-2 than monoreactive clones.

Before the COVID-19 pandemic, during about 2010-2018, CD4+ T cells were taken from unexposed donors. After ten to eleven days of culture, CD4+ T cells were isolated. Unexposed-donor CD4+ T cells were probed with SARS-CoV-2 S/N and four cold-coronavirus spikes, cells permitting. The assay was immunoSEQ multiplex PCR, and TCRdb's table has in-frame clones only and misses some. Of about 19,000 clones detected, 77% appear once; the ten largest clones hold more than 20%. Trimming took off 1 base at V and 0 bases at J, with 6 bases between the two ends. Germline CDR1 is SGHRS and CDR2 is YFSETQ. The CDR3 extends over 14 amino acids. This clone was found a few times. Its antigen is not known.

This rearrangement joins TRBV5-1 to TRBJ2-3; a weak D match, TRBD2 (6 bases). This TCR was recovered from a human donor in good health. Sequenced material: CD4+ T cells from PBMCs, cultured in vitro. The CDR3 sequence: CASSLRGSTDTQYF. As DNA, the CDR3 is TGCGCCAGCAGCTTGCGGGGGAGCACAGATACGCAGTATTTT.